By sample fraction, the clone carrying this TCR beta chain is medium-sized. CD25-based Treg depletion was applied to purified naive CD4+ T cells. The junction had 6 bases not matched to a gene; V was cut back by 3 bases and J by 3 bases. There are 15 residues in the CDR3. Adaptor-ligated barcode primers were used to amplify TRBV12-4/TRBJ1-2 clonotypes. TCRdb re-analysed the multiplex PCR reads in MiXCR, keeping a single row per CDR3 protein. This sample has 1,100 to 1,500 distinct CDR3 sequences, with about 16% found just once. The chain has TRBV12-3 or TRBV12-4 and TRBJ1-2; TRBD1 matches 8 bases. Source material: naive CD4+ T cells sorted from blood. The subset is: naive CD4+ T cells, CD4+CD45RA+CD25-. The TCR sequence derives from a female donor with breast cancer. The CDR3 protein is CASSFRDRTHYGYTF. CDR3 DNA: TGTGCCAGCAGTTTTCGGGACAGGACACACTATGGCTACACCTTC.